The 3 T cell receptor beta chains in this list originate from one sample, sequenced in a study of blood T cell repertoires in COVID-19. Profiling relied on immunoSEQ multiplex PCR, and the TCRdb table lists in-frame clones only, not all of them. The sample lists about 150,000 clones, over 65% seen once, with roughly 4.8% in the top ten. The sample taken for sequencing was peripheral blood. The receptors here all came from a human donor in a cohort sampled during active COVID-19.

This chain uses TRBV28 with TRBJ2-6, with 10 bases aligning to TRBD1. The V segment lost 5 bases and the J segment 0 bases; nucleotides outside the gene matches: 7. The CDR3 contains 18 residues. Germline loops: CDR1 MDHEN, CDR2 SYDVKM. CDR3 nucleotide sequence: TGTGCCAGCAGTCCGCCGGGACAGGGGCCCTCTGGGGCCAACGTCCTGACTTTC. Protein: CASSPPGQGPSGANVLTF.

The chain combines TRBV9 with TRBJ1-1, with a weak D call TRBD1 (5 bases). The CDR3 totals 14 residues. Per the germline V gene, CDR1 is SGDLS and CDR2 is YYNGEE. V gave up 3 bases and J gave up 0 bases, with 9 bases separating them. The CDR3 reads CASSAGTMNTEAFF. The CDR3 nucleotides are TGTGCCAGCAGCGCAGGGACTATGAACACTGAAGCTTTCTTT.

The chain couples TRBV21-1 to TRBJ1-3; the table's D call TRBD1 went unverified against the DNA. TRBV21-1 is tagged as a pseudogene. CDR3 length: 18 amino acids. CDR3 amino acids: CASRPRPSDRNSGNTIYF. The CDR3, as DNA: TGTGCCAGCAGACCAAGACCTTCGGACAGGAACTCTGGAAACACCATATATTTT.